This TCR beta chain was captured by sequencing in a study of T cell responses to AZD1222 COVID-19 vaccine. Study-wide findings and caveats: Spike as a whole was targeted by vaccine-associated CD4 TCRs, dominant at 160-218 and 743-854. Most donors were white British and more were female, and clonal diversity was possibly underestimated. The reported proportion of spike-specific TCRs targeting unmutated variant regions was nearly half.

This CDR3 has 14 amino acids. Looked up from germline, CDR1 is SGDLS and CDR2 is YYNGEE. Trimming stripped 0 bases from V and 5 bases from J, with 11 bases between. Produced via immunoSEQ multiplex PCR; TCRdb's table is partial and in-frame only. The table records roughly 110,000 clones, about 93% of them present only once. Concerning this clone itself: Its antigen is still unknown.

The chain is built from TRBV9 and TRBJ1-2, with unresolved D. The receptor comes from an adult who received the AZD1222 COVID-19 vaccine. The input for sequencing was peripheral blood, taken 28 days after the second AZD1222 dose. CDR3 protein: CASSVVVGKYGYTF. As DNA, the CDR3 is TGTGCCAGCAGCGTAGTGGTAGGGAAGTATGGCTACACCTTC.